The 10 T cell receptor beta chains listed next were all sequenced from one sample in a study of cytomegalovirus exposure and HLA in healthy donors. Vbeta (60) and Jbeta (13) primers were used in the PCR. Only in-frame clones appear in the TCRdb table, and some are missing; sequencing was by immunoSEQ multiplex PCR. This table holds 130,000 or so clones, over 65% found once. The specimen sequenced was PBMCs. These receptor sequences come from a middle-aged man in good health and CMV-seronegative.

The rearrangement uses TRBV19 and TRBJ2-3, with D perhaps matching TRBD1 (6 bases). Trimming removed 4 bases at V and 6 bases at J, with 14 bases between. Germline V gene data show CDR1 as LNHDA and CDR2 as SQIVND (reference sequence). CDR3 size: 14 residues. CDR3 sequence: CASSTTGPQDTQYF. CDR3 DNA: TGTGCCAGTAGTACGACAGGCCCTCAGGATACGCAGTATTTT. Full variable domain (rest looked up from reference TRBV19 and TRBJ2-3): DGGITQSPKYLFRKEGQNVTLSCEQNLNHDAMYWYRQDPGQGLRLIYYSQIVNDFQKGDIAEGYSVSREKKESFPLTVTSAQKNPTAFYLCASSTTGPQDTQYFGPGTRLTVL.

The chain joins TRBV19 to TRBJ2-7; perhaps TRBD1 as D (5 bases). CDR1 is LNHDA, CDR2 SQIVND, per germline (reference sequence). V lost 3 bases and J 4 bases, leaving 10 bases between the germline ends. The CDR3 sequence is 13 residues long. The CDR3, as DNA: TGTGCCAGTAGTATGTTCCCAGGGTACGAGCAGTACTTC. It specifies CASSMFPGYEQYF.

The chain carries TRBV5-1 and TRBJ1-1; D is undetermined. The CDR3 spans 14 residues. V lost 5 bases to trimming and J lost 4 bases, with 15 bases between them. Germline V CDR1 and CDR2: SGHRS, YFSETQ. CDR3 residues: CASREGPAGTEAFF. The CDR3 coding sequence is TGCGCCAGCAGGGAGGGCCCAGCGGGCACTGAAGCTTTCTTT.

In this sample, this clone turned up once. The V and J genes are TRBV9 and TRBJ2-7; 8 bases fit TRBD2. This CDR3 is 15 amino acids long. Losses at the gene ends were 4 bases for V and 1 base for J; bases not matched to a gene: 7. CDR1 is SGDLS and CDR2 is YYNGEE in the germline V gene. CDR3 nucleotide sequence: TGTGCCAGCAGCCCAGACGGCGGGGGGTCCTACGAGCAGTACTTC. As protein: CASSPDGGGSYEQYF. The whole variable domain, filled in from reference TRBV9 and TRBJ2-7, reads DSGVTQTPKHLITATGQRVTLRCSPRSGDLSVYWYQQSLDQGLQFLIQYYNGEERAKGNILERFSAQQFPDLHSELNLSSLELGDSALYFCASSPDGGGSYEQYFGPGTRLTVT.

The chain uses TRBV2 and TRBJ1-5, with 12 bases aligning to TRBD1. CDR1 SNHLY and CDR2 FYNNEI come from the germline V gene. V was clipped by 7 bases and J by 8 bases; unmatched bases: 6. The CDR3 covers 14 residues. The CDR3 bases are TGTGCCAGCACCGGGACAGGGGGCTGGGAGCCCCAGCATTTT. Encoded protein: CASTGTGGWEPQHF.

This chain links TRBV14 with TRBJ2-2; 7 bases align to TRBD2. This CDR3 has 15 amino acids. V lost 0 bases and J lost 6; bases outside the gene matches: 4. The germline V gene has CDR1 SGHDN and CDR2 FVKESK. The DNA of the CDR3 is TGTGCCAGCAGCCAAGATCCCACTAGCGCCGGGGAGCTGTTTTTT. Its translation: CASSQDPTSAGELFF.

In the case of this clone: At the DNA level, this CDR3 is encoded by other sequences in the same sample as well. This chain links TRBV6-5 with TRBJ1-5; possible D gene TRBD1, 6 bases. CDR1 and CDR2 (germline): MNHEY, SVGAGI. The V gene lost 0 bases and the J gene lost 2 bases, with 8 bases spanning the gap. This CDR3 contains 15 residues. CDR3: CASSYSNRGNQPQHF. The CDR3, as DNA: TGTGCCAGCAGTTACTCGAACAGGGGCAATCAGCCCCAGCATTTT.

This rearrangement joins TRBV7-2 to TRBJ2-1, with 11 bases identical to TRBD2. This CDR3 has 15 amino acids. After removal of 5 bases from V and 6 bases from J, the junction contained 6 bases not matched to a gene. Germline CDR1 and CDR2: SGHTA and FQGNSA. The CDR3 DNA reads as TGTGCCAGCAGCCTAGTGCTAGCGGGGGGCAATGAGCAGTTCTTC. It yields the protein CASSLVLAGGNEQFF.

The CDR3 region has the DNA TGTGCCAGCAGTTCCAGGGCCAATGAAAAACTGTTTTTT. It encodes CASSSRANEKLFF. This chain links TRBV27 with TRBJ1-4; D is perhaps TRBD1 (5 bases). The germline CDR1 and CDR2 sequences are MNHEY and SMNVEV (reference sequence). Trimming removed 4 bases at V and 5 bases at J, with 8 bases between. The CDR3 runs 13 residues. The variable domain in full, completed from reference TRBV27 and TRBJ1-4, reads EAQVTQNPRYLITVTGKKLTVTCSQNMNHEYMSWYRQDPGLGLRQIYYSMNVEVTDKGDVPEGYKVSRKEKRNFPLILESPSPNQTSLYFCASSSRANEKLFFGSGTQLSVL.

V is TRBV5-4 and J is TRBJ2-2, with 9 bases aligning to TRBD1. Germline V gene sequence: CDR1 SGHNT, CDR2 YYREEE (reference sequence). After removal of 5 bases from V and 4 bases from J, the junction contained 9 bases not matched to a gene. This CDR3 has 16 amino acids. CDR3 nucleotides: TGTGCCAGCAGTTCCAACAGGGGGCGCGGCACCGGGGAGCTGTTTTTT. Translating it yields CASSSNRGRGTGELFF.